Listed here is a single T cell receptor (beta chain). There is no known antigen for this receptor. No base qualities exist here, and no much larger clone lies one base off it. Patients chosen for sequencing had shown expansion of CD8+CD57+ cells by flow cytometry. Every patient had severe acquired aplastic anemia, diagnosed using the International Study of Aplastic Anemia and Agranulocytosis and Camitta criteria. No therapy had been received by the patients at the time of blood sampling. The study deep-sequenced TCR repertoires of sorted CD4+ and CD8+ blood T cells from severe aplastic anemia patients and healthy subjects. In the USA, patient enrollment took place under clinicaltrials.gov protocols 00001620, 01623167, 00001397, 00071045, 00081523 and 00961064. Ficoll-Paque density gradient centrifugation was used to isolate peripheral blood mononuclear cells. Before DNA was extracted, CD4+ and CD8+ T cells were sorted using either FACS or magnetic beads.

Profiling of TCR beta VDJ combinations and CDR3 sequences used genomic DNA as the template. An Illumina HiSeq 2000 was used for TCR repertoire sequencing. Regarding the original processing steps: Repertoire assessment relied on Simpson's diversity index, CDR3 size and DJ length profiles, and TRBV/TRBJ rearrangement plots. The most abundant DNA sequence in the deep sequencing data was taken as the immunodominant clone. CDR3 amino acid sequences were screened for sharing across subjects and compared with published repertoires and the VDJdb database. TCRdb applied fastp at Q25 and MiXCR to the public reads, then kept only in-frame beta chains. Every distinct CDR3 protein forms one entry, paired with its most common genes and DNA. TCRdb, not the authors, supplied the V and J calls. This sample comprises 55,000 to 60,000 distinct CDR3 sequences, approximately 50% of them detected only once. The ten largest make up around 15% of the sample.

The sample belongs to a study of CD8+CD57+ T cells in acquired aplastic anemia (dated by TCRdb to 2016 to 2019). Describing the broader study: DNA extracted from sorted CD4+ and CD8+ cells had a mean of about 3.3 ug, with a range of roughly 0.19 to 27.4 ug. CD8+CD57+ expansion was defined as frequency above the mean frequency observed in healthy subjects.

Paper-wide results and their limitations: Although 25 to 30 CD8+ CDR3 sequences were shared by patients and controls, these sequences appeared highly expressed in patients and within the immunodominant clones of patients. Between patients and healthy controls, no significant difference in CD8+ Simpson's diversity was found (P=0.060).

Sequencing input: sorted CD4+, CD8+, or CD8+CD57+ T cells (not recorded which) from PBMCs. The receptor was isolated from a human donor with aplastic anemia.

The CDR3 sequence is CASSQGQGGQDGYTF. Here is the DNA: TGCGCCAGCAGCCAAGGGCAGGGTGGGCAGGATGGCTACACCTTC. The rearrangement joined TRBV4-3 to TRBJ1-2, with a tentative D gene TRBD1 over 5 matching bases. Reading from cysteine to phenylalanine, the CDR3 counts 15 amino acids. Here the CDR3 DNA is all that survives: 45 bases in frame from base 1. CDR1 and CDR2, per the germline V gene, are LGHNA and YSLEER. V loses 1 base of germline sequence and J loses 6 bases, and the interval between the two ends is 15 bases.